This T cell receptor (beta chain) was documented in a study of blood T cell repertoires in COVID-19. The overall study: There were acute and convalescent COVID-19 samples, and they came from the United States, Italy and Spain. Sources were T cells, B-cell-depleted T cells, or PBMCs; the material itself was cDNA or gDNA.

Original handling: It was from reference gene primer amplification that nucleated cell counts were estimated. The assay was immunoSEQ multiplex PCR, and TCRdb's table has in-frame clones only and misses some. V, J and clone size are those of that table, while D and trimming were read from the DNA. The data show roughly 69,000 clones, around 91% seen once. V shed 2 bases, J shed 1 base, and the junction held 3 bases outside the gene matches. CDR1 and CDR2 (germline): SGHTA, FQGNSA. The CDR3 contains 16 residues. The sample was peripheral blood. The sequence was obtained from a man between 50 and 59 years old with acute or convalescent COVID-19. J is TRBJ2-3 and V is TRBV7-2; 10 positions agree with TRBD1. The CDR3 protein is CASSLRTGGRTDTQYF. The CDR3 coding sequence is TGTGCCAGCAGCTTAAGGACAGGGGGTCGCACAGATACGCAGTATTTT.